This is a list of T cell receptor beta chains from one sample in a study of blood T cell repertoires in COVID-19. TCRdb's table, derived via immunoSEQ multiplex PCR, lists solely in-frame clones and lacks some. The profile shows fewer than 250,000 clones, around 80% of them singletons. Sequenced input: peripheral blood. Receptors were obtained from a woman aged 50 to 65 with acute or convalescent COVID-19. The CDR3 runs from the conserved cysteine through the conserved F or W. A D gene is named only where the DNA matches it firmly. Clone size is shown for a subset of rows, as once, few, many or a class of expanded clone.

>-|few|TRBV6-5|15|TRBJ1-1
TGTGCCAGCAGTTTTAACCGGGATCTACCTAATGGAGCTTTCTTT
CASSFNRDLPNGAFF
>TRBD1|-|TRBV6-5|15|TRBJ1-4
TGTGCCAGCCTACAGCAGGGGGGTAGAGAAGAAAAACTGTTTTTT
CASLQQGGREEKLFF
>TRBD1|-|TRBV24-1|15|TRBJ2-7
TGTGCCACCAGTGATTCGGGACAGCTCTCCTACGAGCAGTACTTC
CATSDSGQLSYEQYF
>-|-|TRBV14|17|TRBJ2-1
TGTGCCAGCAGCGGAAGACCGATAGTGGGGGGGCCGAATGAGCAGTTCTTC
CASSGRPIVGGPNEQFF
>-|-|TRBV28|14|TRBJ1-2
TGTGCCAGCAGCCCCTTATGGCCAGAGGTTGGCTACACCTTC
CASSPLWPEVGYTF
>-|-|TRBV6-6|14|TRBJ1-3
TGTGCCAGCAGTTACGAGGGTTCTGGAAACACCATATATTTT
CASSYEGSGNTIYF
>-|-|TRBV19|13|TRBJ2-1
TGTGCCAGTAGTATCCCCCGACTAGGAGAGCAGTTCTTC
CASSIPRLGEQFF
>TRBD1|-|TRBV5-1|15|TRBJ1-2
TGCGCCAGCAGCACCCGACAGGGGACAGCCTATGGCTACACCTTC
CASSTRQGTAYGYTF
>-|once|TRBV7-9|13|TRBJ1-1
TGTGCCAGCAGCTTGGCGCAGGGCTCTGAAGCTTTCTTT
CASSLAQGSEAFF
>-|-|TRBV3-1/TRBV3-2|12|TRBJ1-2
TGTGCCAGCAGCCCTACAGGGACGGGCTACACCTTC
CASSPTGTGYTF
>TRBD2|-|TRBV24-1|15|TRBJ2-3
TGTGCCACCAGAGGGACTAGCGGGGGCACAGATACGCAGTATTTT
CATRGTSGGTDTQYF
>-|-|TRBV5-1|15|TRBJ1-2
TGCGCCAGCAGCTTGGAGTGGACAGCTAACTATGGCTACACCTTC
CASSLEWTANYGYTF
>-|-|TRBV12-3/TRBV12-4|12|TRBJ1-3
TGTGCCAGCACCCCGAGGGGAAACACCATATATTTT
CASTPRGNTIYF
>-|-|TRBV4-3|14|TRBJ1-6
TGCGCCAGCAGCTTGGGGAGGTATAATTCACCCCTCCACTTT
CASSLGRYNSPLHF
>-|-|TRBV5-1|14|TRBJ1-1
TGCGCCAGCAGCCCCGGACATGAGAACACTGAAGCTTTCTTT
CASSPGHENTEAFF
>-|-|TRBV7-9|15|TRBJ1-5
TGTGCCAGCAGCTTAGCACAGGGAGGCAATCAGCCCCAGCATTTT
CASSLAQGGNQPQHF
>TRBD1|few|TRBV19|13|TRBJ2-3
TGTGCCAGTAGTATTCGGGACAGTGATACGCAGTATTTT
CASSIRDSDTQYF
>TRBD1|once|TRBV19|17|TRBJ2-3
TGTGCCAGTAGTCCCATAAGGACAGGGAAGGGAACAGATACGCAGTATTTT
CASSPIRTGKGTDTQYF
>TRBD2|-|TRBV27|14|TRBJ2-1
TGTGCCAGCATAAGGGCGGGGGGCTCCAATGAGCAGTTCTTC
CASIRAGGSNEQFF
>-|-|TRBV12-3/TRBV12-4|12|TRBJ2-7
TGTGCCAGCAGATCGGACAGCCACATGTGGTACTTC
CASRSDSHMWYF
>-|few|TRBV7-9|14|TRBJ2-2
TGTGCCAGCAGCTTAGTCCTTCGTCCCGGGGAGCTGTTTTTT
CASSLVLRPGELFF
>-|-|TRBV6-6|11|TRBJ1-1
TGTGCCAGCAGTTTTATCACTGAAGCTTTCTTT
CASSFITEAFF
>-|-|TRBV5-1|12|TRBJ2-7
TGCGCCAGCAGCATCAGTGGCAATGAGCAGTACTTC
CASSISGNEQYF
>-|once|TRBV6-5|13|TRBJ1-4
TGTGCCAGCACCCAAGCTCGCGGCGAAAAACTGTTTTTT
CASTQARGEKLFF
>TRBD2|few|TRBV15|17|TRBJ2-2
TGTGCCACCAGCAGAGATGTTGCTAGCGGAAGCACCGGGGAGCTGTTTTTT
CATSRDVASGSTGELFF
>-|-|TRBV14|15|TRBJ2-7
TGTGCCAGCAGCCAAGGCCAGGCAAGCTCCTACGAGCAGTACTTC
CASSQGQASSYEQYF
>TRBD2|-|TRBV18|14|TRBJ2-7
TGTGCCAGTACGGGGACTAGCGGGAGAGAGGAGCAGTACTTC
CASTGTSGREEQYF
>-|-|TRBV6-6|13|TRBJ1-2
TGTGCCAGCAGTCTCCAGCGGAACTATGGCTACACCTTC
CASSLQRNYGYTF
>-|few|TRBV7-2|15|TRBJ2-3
TGTGCCAGCAGGCAGGCTGGGCGAGGCACAGATACGCAGTATTTT
CASRQAGRGTDTQYF
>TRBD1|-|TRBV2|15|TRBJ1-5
TGTGCCAGCAGTGAGGGTCGGACAGGGAATCAGCCCCAGCATTTT
CASSEGRTGNQPQHF
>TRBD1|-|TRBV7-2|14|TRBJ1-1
TGTGCCAGCAGCGCCTCGACAGGGGGGACTGAAGCTTTCTTT
CASSASTGGTEAFF
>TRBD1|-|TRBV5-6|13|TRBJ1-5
TGTGCCAGCAGCTACCAGGACAGGGAGGCCCAGCATTTT
CASSYQDREAQHF
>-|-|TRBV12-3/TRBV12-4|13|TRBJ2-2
TGTGCCAGCAGGCGACAACTCGCCGGGGAGCTGTTTTTT
CASRRQLAGELFF
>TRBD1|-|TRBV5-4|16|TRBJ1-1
TGTGCCAGCAGCTCCGGGACAGGGGGCCGGAGCACTGAAGCTTTCTTT
CASSSGTGGRSTEAFF
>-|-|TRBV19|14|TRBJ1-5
TGTGCCAGTAGCCCCGGACAGAACAATCAGCCCCAGCATTTT
CASSPGQNNQPQHF
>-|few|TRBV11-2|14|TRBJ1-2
TGTGCCAGCAGCTTAGAGACGGGGAACTATGGCTACACCTTC
CASSLETGNYGYTF
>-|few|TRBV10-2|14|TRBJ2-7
TGCGCCAGCAGTGAGTCGTTGAAGGGAGACGAGCAGTACTTC
CASSESLKGDEQYF
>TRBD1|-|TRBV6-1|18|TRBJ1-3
TGTGCCAGCAGTGTAACCCTAAAGGGGGCTGGTGCATTAAACACCATATATTTT
CASSVTLKGAGALNTIYF
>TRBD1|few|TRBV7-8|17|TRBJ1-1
TGTGCCAGCAGCCTAACAGGGGGCATCACTCAGAACACTGAAGCTTTCTTT
CASSLTGGITQNTEAFF
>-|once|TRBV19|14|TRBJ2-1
TGTGCCAGTAGTATAAGGTGGGGGGAGGATGAGCAGTTCTTC
CASSIRWGEDEQFF
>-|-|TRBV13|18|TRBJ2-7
TGTGCCAGCAGCGACAAGAAGGGGTCAGGGAAGGGGACCTACGAGCAGTACTTC
CASSDKKGSGKGTYEQYF
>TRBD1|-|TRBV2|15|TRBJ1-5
TGTGCCAGCAGCGGGGACAGGGATTACAATCAGCCCCAGCATTTT
CASSGDRDYNQPQHF
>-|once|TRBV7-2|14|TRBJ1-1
TGTGCCAGCAGCTTAATCGCCAGGGGCTCTGAAGCTTTCTTT
CASSLIARGSEAFF
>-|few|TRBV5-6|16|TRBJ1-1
TGTGCCAGCAGCCCCCTCCTTACTAAGGGGTCCCCGGAAGCTTTCTTT
CASSPLLTKGSPEAFF
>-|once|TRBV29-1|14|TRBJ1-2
TGCAGCGTCGACCAGGGGTCGGGAAACTATGGCTACACCTTC
CSVDQGSGNYGYTF
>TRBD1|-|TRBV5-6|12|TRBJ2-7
TGTGCCAGCAACAGGGGCATCTACGAGCAGTACTTC
CASNRGIYEQYF
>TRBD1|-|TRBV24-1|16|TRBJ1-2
TGTGCCACCAGTGAGGCGGTTGGGACAGGGGACTATGGCTACACCTTC
CATSEAVGTGDYGYTF
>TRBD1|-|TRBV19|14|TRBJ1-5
TGTGCCAGTAGGGACAGGAATAGCAATCAGCCCCAGCATTTT
CASRDRNSNQPQHF
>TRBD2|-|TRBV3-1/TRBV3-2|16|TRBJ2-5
TGTGCCAGCAGCCGCTCATTGGGGGGGGGCCAAGAGACCCAGTACTTC
CASSRSLGGGQETQYF
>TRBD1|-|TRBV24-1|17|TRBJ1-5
TGTGCCACCAGTGAAAACAAAGGGGACAGGCGAAATCAGCCCCAGCATTTT
CATSENKGDRRNQPQHF